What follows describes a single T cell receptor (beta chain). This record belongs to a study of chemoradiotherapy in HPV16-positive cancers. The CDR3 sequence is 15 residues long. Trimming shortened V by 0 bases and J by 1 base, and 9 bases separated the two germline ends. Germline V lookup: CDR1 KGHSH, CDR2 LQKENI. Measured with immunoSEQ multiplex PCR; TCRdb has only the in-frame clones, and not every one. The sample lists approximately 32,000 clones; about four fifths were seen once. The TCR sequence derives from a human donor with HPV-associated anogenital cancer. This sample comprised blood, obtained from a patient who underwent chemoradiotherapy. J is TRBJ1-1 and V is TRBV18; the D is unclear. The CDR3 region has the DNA TGTGCCAGCTCACCACCCAATACGGAGAACACTGAAGCTTTCTTT. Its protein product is CASSPPNTENTEAFF.